The clone carrying this TCR beta chain was detected only a few times. This PCR relied on a set of 60 Vbeta primers and 13 Jbeta primers. Sequencing used immunoSEQ multiplex PCR; TCRdb keeps in-frame clones, though not all of them. Here the sample spans roughly 200,000 clones, around 88% being singletons. This entry belongs to a study of cytomegalovirus exposure and HLA in healthy donors. Germline trimming cut 5 bases from V and 6 bases from J; bases unmatched to any gene: 8. There are 14 residues in the CDR3. Germline V gene data show CDR1 as SEHNR and CDR2 as FQNEAQ (reference sequence). Sequenced: PBMCs. The chain combines TRBV7-9 with TRBJ2-7, with TRBD1 matching over 9 bases. The sequence came from a woman aged 30 to 39 in good health and CMV-seronegative. The CDR3 coding sequence is TGTGCCAGCAGCCCCCCCGGGACAGGGCGCGAGCAGTACTTC. This sequence encodes CASSPPGTGREQYF. Full variable domain (rest looked up from reference TRBV7-9 and TRBJ2-7): DTGVSQNPRHKITKRGQNVTFRCDPISEHNRLYWYRQTLGQGPEFLTYFQNEAQLEKSRLLSDRFSAERPKGSFSTLEIQRTEQGDSAMYLCASSPPGTGREQYFGPGTRLTVT.